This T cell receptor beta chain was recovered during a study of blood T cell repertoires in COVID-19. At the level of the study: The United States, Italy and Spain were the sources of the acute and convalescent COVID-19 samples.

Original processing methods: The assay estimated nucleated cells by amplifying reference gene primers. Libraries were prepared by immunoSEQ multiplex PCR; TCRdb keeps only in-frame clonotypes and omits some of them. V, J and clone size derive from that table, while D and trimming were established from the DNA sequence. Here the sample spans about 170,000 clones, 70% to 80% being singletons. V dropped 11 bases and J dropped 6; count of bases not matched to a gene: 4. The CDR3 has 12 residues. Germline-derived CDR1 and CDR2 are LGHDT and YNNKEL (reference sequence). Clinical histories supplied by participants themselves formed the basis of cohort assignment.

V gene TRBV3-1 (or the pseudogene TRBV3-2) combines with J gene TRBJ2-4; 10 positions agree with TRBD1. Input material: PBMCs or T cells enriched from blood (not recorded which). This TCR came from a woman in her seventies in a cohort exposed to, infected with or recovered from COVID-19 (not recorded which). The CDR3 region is CAAGQGTNIQYF. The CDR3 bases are TGTGCCGCGGGACAGGGGACAAACATTCAGTACTTC.